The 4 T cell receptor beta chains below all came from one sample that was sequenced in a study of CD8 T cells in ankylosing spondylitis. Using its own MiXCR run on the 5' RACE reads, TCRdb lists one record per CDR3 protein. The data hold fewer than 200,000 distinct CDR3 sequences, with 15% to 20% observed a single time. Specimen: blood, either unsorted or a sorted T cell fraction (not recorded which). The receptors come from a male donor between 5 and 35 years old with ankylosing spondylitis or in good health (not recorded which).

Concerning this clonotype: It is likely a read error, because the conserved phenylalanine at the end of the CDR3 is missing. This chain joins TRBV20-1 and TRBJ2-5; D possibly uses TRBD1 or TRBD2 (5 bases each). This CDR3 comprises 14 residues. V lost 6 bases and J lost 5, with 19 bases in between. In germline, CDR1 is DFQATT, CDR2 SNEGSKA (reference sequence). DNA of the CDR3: TGCAGTGCGAGCCTGGGACGTTCCTTCGAGACCCAGTACCTC. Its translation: CSASLGRSFETQYL.

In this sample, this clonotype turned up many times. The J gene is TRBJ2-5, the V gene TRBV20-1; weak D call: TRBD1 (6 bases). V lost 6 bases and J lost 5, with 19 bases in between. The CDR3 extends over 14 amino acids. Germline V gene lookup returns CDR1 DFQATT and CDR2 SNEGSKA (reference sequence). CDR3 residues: CSATRTVTGETQYF. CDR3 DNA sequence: TGCAGTGCCACCCGGACAGTAACGGGTGAGACCCAGTACTTC.

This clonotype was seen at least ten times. CDR3 protein: CASSPTGTGVDSYNEQFF. The CDR3 nucleotides are TGTGCCAGCAGCCCGACCGGGACAGGTGTAGACTCCTACAATGAGCAGTTCTTC. V and J are TRBV7-9 and TRBJ2-1; 8 nucleotides agree with TRBD1. Trimming at V came to 5 bases and at J to 0 bases, leaving 12 bases not matched to a gene. The CDR3 runs to 18 residues. CDR1 and CDR2 (germline): SEHNR, FQNEAQ (reference sequence).

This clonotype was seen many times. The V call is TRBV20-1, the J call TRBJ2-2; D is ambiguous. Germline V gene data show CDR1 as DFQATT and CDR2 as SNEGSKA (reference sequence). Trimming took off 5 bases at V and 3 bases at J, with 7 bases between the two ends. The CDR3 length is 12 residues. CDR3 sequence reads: CSAQYHTGELFF. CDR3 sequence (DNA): TGCAGTGCTCAATACCACACCGGGGAGCTGTTTTTT.